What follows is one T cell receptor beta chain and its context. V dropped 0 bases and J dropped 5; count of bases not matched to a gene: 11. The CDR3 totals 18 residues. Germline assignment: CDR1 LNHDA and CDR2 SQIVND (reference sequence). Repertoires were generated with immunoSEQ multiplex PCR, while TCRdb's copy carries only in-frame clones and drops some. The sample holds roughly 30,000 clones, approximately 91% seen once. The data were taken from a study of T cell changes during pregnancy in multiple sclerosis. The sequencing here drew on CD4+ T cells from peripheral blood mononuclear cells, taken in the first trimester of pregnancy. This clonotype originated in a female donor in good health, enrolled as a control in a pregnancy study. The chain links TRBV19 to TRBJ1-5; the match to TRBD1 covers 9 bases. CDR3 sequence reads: CASSIDLGQGNAYQPQHF. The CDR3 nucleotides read TGTGCCAGTAGTATAGATCTTGGACAGGGGAATGCCTATCAGCCCCAGCATTTT.